The T cell receptor (beta chain) described here comes from a study of vaccination and CD4 T cells after COVID-19 (dated by TCRdb to the early 2020s). Regarding the research as a whole: Every convalescent patient had a positive nasal swab PCR test for SARS-CoV-2, with mild disease in several patients and severe disease in one. The spike-specific CD4+ TCR repertoire was compared before and after mRNA vaccination in approximately ten COVID-19 convalescent patients and a few infection-naive healthy vaccine recipients. The convalescent cohort included six males and four females, with two Hispanic individuals, seven Caucasians, two Asians and one multiracial person. Culture stimuli were overlapping spike peptide pools from SARS-CoV-2 and from the common cold coronaviruses HCoV-NL63, HCoV-OC43 and HCoV-229E. Each participant got two doses of either the Pfizer-BioNTech BNT162b2 vaccine (n=8) or the Moderna mRNA-1273 vaccine (n=2). As controls, cultures received a CEFX viral epitope pool (the positive control), an HIV-1 Nef peptide pool (the negative control), or no peptide at all. Post-COVID blood samples were collected from convalescent patients a median of approximately 100 days after diagnosis, with a range of roughly 30 to 161 days. Post-vaccine blood samples were taken a median of 72 days after the second vaccine dose, with a range of 14 to 241 days. The study at large found these results: The median number of SARS-CoV-2-reactive clonotypes rose from about 23 after infection to 35 to 45 after vaccination, but the change was not significant. In convalescent patients, a median 86.3% of post-vaccine SARS-CoV-2-reactive clones were detected only after vaccination, suggesting vaccine-specific priming. Of the vaccine-specific clones found in convalescent patients, nearly all (304 of 307) were mono-reactive for SARS-CoV-2 spike instead of being cross-reactive with common cold coronaviruses. The study included relatively few convalescent patients and did not analyze early timepoints after natural infection.

The treatment or condition label for this specimen denotes: approximately nine-day PBMC culture with coronavirus spike peptide pools or control peptides (ViraFEST assay). The ViraFEST assay was used in the study, in which antigen-specific T cells were expanded with peptide pools and expanded clonotypes were subsequently identified by TCR sequencing. Positive SARS-CoV-2 PCR tests in the convalescent patients dated from March to December 2020, before Alpha, Beta and Delta variants emerged in the United States. Each well held more than 1.5 million PBMCs cultured in IMDM containing approximately 5% human AB serum and around 10 IU/ml IL-2, with 9 to 10 ug/ml peptide pools added. On days 3 and 7, half of the culture medium was replaced with fresh IL-2-containing medium. After around 11 days of culture, CD4+ T cells were isolated by negative selection using the EasySep CD4+ T cell isolation kit. Ficoll-Paque Plus gradient centrifugation was used to isolate PBMCs from whole blood, and the isolated PBMCs were then either used fresh or cryopreserved at -140C. Triplicate wells were generally used for each culture condition.

From the germline V gene, CDR1 is MDHEN and CDR2 is SYDVKM. V ends up 4 bases short and J 15 bases short, with an unmatched junction base count of 8. From the cysteine through the phenylalanine, the CDR3 covers 12 amino acids. The read is trimmed to its CDR3 DNA, 36 bases read in frame from base 1. Comment on this clonotype: Its cognate antigen has yet to be identified. Per-base qualities were not stored, and no clone one base away is much larger.

Library creation used PCR. At the Johns Hopkins FTIC core, DNA from the cultured CD4+ T cells underwent TCR sequencing with the Oncomine TCR Beta short-read assay. The QIAamp micro DNA kit was used to extract genomic DNA from the cultured CD4+ T cells. The Oncomine TCR Beta libraries from cultured CD4+ T cells were pooled using unique dual indexes and then sequenced on an Illumina iSeq 100. The paper's processing steps were these. Non-productive sequences were removed, and CDR3s that did not start with C, did not end with F or W, or were shorter than 7 amino acids were discarded. Antigen-specific clonotypes were identified with the MANAFEST web application by comparing peptide-stimulated wells with reference and other culture wells. For a clone to be called positive, the clone needed an FDR below 0.05, an odds ratio above 5, and a productive frequency above 0.1% in at least two of three replicate wells. Cross-reactive clonotypes were defined as significantly expanded in both SARS-CoV-2 spike wells and at least one common cold coronavirus spike condition. Using R version 3.6.1, CDR3 homology was evaluated through Levenshtein distances (stringdist) along with unrooted phylogenetic trees (ape). In TCRdb, the public reads were trimmed at Q25 with fastp and aligned with MiXCR, with productive beta chains retained. Each record represents a unique CDR3 protein, reported with the most common genes and DNA among its rows. The V and J calls and clone size are TCRdb's, not the authors'. The sample profile shows fewer than 4,500 distinct CDR3 sequences; 25% to 40% of them were found once. Approximately 30% of the sample goes to the ten largest clones.

The origin of this receptor is a human donor who had recovered from COVID-19. The chain links TRBV28 with TRBJ2-1, and 8 junction bases match TRBD2. The material sequenced was CD4+ T cells from blood, cultured in vitro. The CDR3 protein sequence reads: CASSSPGLGVFF. The DNA sequence is given as TGTGCCAGCAGTTCCCCGGGACTAGGAGTGTTCTTC.